This TCR beta chain comes out of a study of chronic HIV infection and antiretroviral therapy. TCRdb re-analysed the 5' RACE reads in MiXCR, keeping a single row per CDR3 protein. There are tens of thousands of distinct CDR3 sequences in the sample; under 9.5% occur only once, and more than 2% lies in the top ten. The CDR3 has 18 amino acids. Germline assignment: CDR1 KGHSH and CDR2 LQKENI. Trimming took 3 bases from V and 0 from J; bases not matched to a gene: 12. The sample comprised peripheral blood. The chain joins TRBV18 to TRBJ2-3; 7 positions match TRBD1. The origin of this receptor is an adult who had HIV and had not received antiretroviral therapy, or was an uninfected healthy control (not recorded which). The CDR3 DNA follows: TGTGCCAGCTCACCGATTGAAGCTTCGGGACAGAGCACAGATACGCAGTATTTT. It is translated as CASSPIEASGQSTDTQYF.